One sample yielded the 22 T cell receptor beta chains listed below, sequenced in a study of identical twins' blood T cells. Each CDR3 protein gets one entry after TCRdb re-called the 5' RACE reads with MiXCR. This table holds roughly 380,000 distinct CDR3 sequences, about 28% found once. The specimen was PBMCs. The origin of the receptors is a woman between 18 and 55 years old in good health.

Points on this clonotype: One end of the junction does not line up with germline, which may come from a read error. The rearrangement links TRBV9 to TRBJ1-5; the D is unclear. Germline V lookup: CDR1 SGDLS, CDR2 YYNGEE. This CDR3 is 14 amino acids long. The CDR3 loop is CASSVSGSDQPQHF. Written as DNA, the CDR3 is TGTGCCAGCAGCGTCTCTGGTAGCGATCAGCCCCAGCATTTT.

This clonotype was seen a handful of times. J is TRBJ2-3 and V is TRBV3-1, with D hard to call. Trimming shortened V by 0 bases and J by 4 bases, and 5 bases separated the two germline ends. The CDR3 length is 13 residues. Germline-derived CDR1 and CDR2 are LGHDT and YNNKEL (reference sequence). The CDR3 DNA sequence: TGTGCCAGCAGCCAAGATCTCCCAGATACGCAGTATTTT. Amino acid sequence: CASSQDLPDTQYF.

There are a few counts of this clonotype. V gene TRBV7-9 combines with J gene TRBJ2-3, with TRBD1 as a possible D gene (6 bases). CDR1 is SEHNR, CDR2 FQNEAQ, per germline (reference sequence). The ends were cut back, 5 bases at V and 2 bases at J, with 11 bases in the middle. The CDR3 length is 14 residues. The CDR3 sequence is CASSRTAITDTQYF. The CDR3 nucleotides are TGTGCCAGCAGCAGGACAGCAATCACAGATACGCAGTATTTT.

In the case of this clonotype: Mismatch with germline at one junction end may stem from a read error. The V gene is TRBV12-5, the J gene TRBJ2-1; possibly TRBD2 for D (7 bases). From germline, CDR1 is LGHNT and CDR2 FRNRAP. The CDR3 is 17 residues long. The CDR3: CASGSTLAGATYNDQFF. The CDR3 region has the DNA TGTGCTAGTGGTTCCACTCTCGCGGGGGCCACCTACAATGATCAGTTCTTC.

V is TRBV9 and J is TRBJ2-3; D perhaps matches TRBD1 (5 bases). The CDR3 loop spans 17 amino acids. The ends were cut back, 0 bases at V and 2 bases at J, with 16 bases in the middle. Germline V CDR1 and CDR2: SGDLS, YYNGEE. The DNA for the CDR3 is TGTGCCAGCAGCGTAGTGCCCACAGGAGTACACACAGATACGCAGTATTTT. Translated: CASSVVPTGVHTDTQYF.

Concerning this clonotype itself: This could be a read error, since a much larger clone is one nucleotide away. The chain couples TRBV6-6 to TRBJ2-4, with D perhaps matching TRBD1 or TRBD2 (5 bases each). The CDR3 is 12 amino acids. CDR1 and CDR2 (germline): MNHNY, SVGAGI (reference sequence). The CDR3 DNA follows: TGTACCAGCAGCCGGGACGGAAACATTCAGTACTTC. Translation gives CTSSRDGNIQYF.

This clonotype has ten or more counts. This chain uses TRBV5-1 with TRBJ1-1; D not certain. Germline CDR1 is SGHRS and CDR2 is YFSETQ. Trimming took 2 bases from V and 3 from J, leaving 14 bases between them. This CDR3 region has 15 residues. CDR3 DNA sequence: TGCGCCAGCAGCTTCCTCCCGGGAACCGACACTGAAGCTTTCTTT. Its translation: CASSFLPGTDTEAFF.

This clonotype was observed a few times. V usage is TRBV27 and J usage is TRBJ2-7; the D gene is possibly TRBD1 (6 bases). CDR3 length: 16 residues. In germline, CDR1 is MNHEY, CDR2 SMNVEV (reference sequence). Trimming stripped 4 bases from V and 6 bases from J, with 22 bases between. CDR3 nucleotide sequence: TGTGCCAGCAGTTACTTAGTGCCAGGGGCTAACGCCGAGCAGTACTTC. Translated: CASSYLVPGANAEQYF.

The chain uses TRBV10-3 and TRBJ2-5; D may be TRBD1 (6 bases). Germline V gene sequence: CDR1 ENHRY, CDR2 SYGVKD. The V end was cut by 3 bases, the J end by 3 bases, with 14 bases between. This CDR3 spans 15 amino acids. The CDR3 DNA follows: TGTGCCATCAGTGAATCAGGGGTTCTAGAAGAGACCCAGTACTTC. It is translated as CAISESGVLEETQYF.

This clonotype was recorded a few times. The chain is built from TRBV6-2 or TRBV6-3 and TRBJ2-7, with D possibly being TRBD2 (6 bases). V lost 8 bases, J lost 5 bases, and 19 bases lay in between. CDR1 is MNHEY and CDR2 is SVGEGT in the germline V gene. This CDR3 has 14 amino acids. DNA of the CDR3: TGTGCCAGCGGCGGGACCATAACTAGGAACGAGCAGTACTTC. This gives the protein CASGGTITRNEQYF.

The gene calls are TRBV5-1 and TRBJ1-1; tentatively, D is TRBD1 (6 bases). Germline CDR1 is SGHRS and CDR2 is YFSETQ. This CDR3 has 15 amino acids. Trimming pared 3 bases from V and 4 bases from J, leaving 16 bases between. The CDR3 loop reads CASSSLSDRGTEAFF. The DNA for the CDR3 is TGCGCCAGCAGCTCTCTCTCGGACAGAGGCACTGAAGCTTTCTTT.

V is TRBV7-6 and J is TRBJ1-1; 8 bases agree with TRBD1. The CDR3 runs 17 residues. V shed 1 base and J 1 base; nucleotides not matched to a gene: 8. Per the germline V gene, CDR1 is SGHVS and CDR2 is FNYEAQ. This CDR3 is CASSLGTGLRGNTEAFF. The CDR3 DNA reads TGTGCCAGCAGCTTAGGGACAGGGCTACGCGGGAACACTGAAGCTTTCTTT.

The CDR3 coding sequence is TGTGCCAGCACCGACAGGGACTTTCTCTATGGCTACACCTTC. Translating gives CASTDRDFLYGYTF. This sequence joins TRBV6-6 and TRBJ1-2; 7 bases are shared with TRBD1. Trimming cost V 7 bases and J 4 bases; bases outside gene matches: 9. This CDR3 contains 14 residues. The V gene's germline CDR1 is MNHNY and CDR2 SVGAGI (reference sequence).

This clonotype was found a few times. V is TRBV20-1 and J is TRBJ2-7; 9 bases match TRBD2. The length of the CDR3 is 16 residues. The V gene's germline CDR1 is DFQATT and CDR2 SNEGSKA (reference sequence). The V segment lost 1 base and the J segment 2 bases; nucleotides outside the gene matches: 9. Here the CDR3 DNA reads TGCAGTGCTAGAGGTGGAGCGGGAGGTGGGGCCTACGAGCAGTACTTC. Translated: CSARGGAGGGAYEQYF.

This clonotype was seen a few times. The J gene is TRBJ2-3, the V gene TRBV20-1, with no clear D. V dropped 0 bases and J dropped 0 bases, with 10 bases sitting between them. Germline lookup yields CDR1 DFQATT and CDR2 SNEGSKA (reference sequence). CDR3 length: 15 residues. DNA of the CDR3: TGCAGTGCTAGAGATTTGGCGGCTAGCACAGATACGCAGTATTTT. Its protein product is CSARDLAASTDTQYF.

With respect to this clonotype: A read error may account for a junction end that differs from germline. The V and J genes are TRBV2 and TRBJ2-7; TRBD2 aligns across 7 bases. The CDR3 has 13 residues. Germline V gene sequence: CDR1 SNHLY, CDR2 FYNNEI. The CDR3 DNA follows: TGTACCAGCATAGGAGACGCGGGGGTCGAGCAGTACTTC. This gives the protein CTSIGDAGVEQYF.

This clonotype was seen only a few times. The chain has TRBV30 and TRBJ2-1; D might be TRBD2 (5 bases). V gave up 6 bases and J gave up 0 bases, with 12 bases separating them. From germline, CDR1 is GTSNPN and CDR2 SVGIG (reference sequence). The CDR3 sequence is 14 residues long. The CDR3 here is CACLAGGSYNEQFF. DNA of the CDR3: TGTGCCTGCCTGGCGGGCGGCTCCTACAATGAGCAGTTCTTC.

This clonotype was observed a few times. The chain recombines TRBV6-2 or TRBV6-3 with TRBJ2-5; 12 bases fit TRBD2. After removal of 7 bases from V and 0 bases from J, the junction contained 6 bases not matched to a gene. CDR3 length: 16 amino acids. Germline values: CDR1 MNHEY, CDR2 SVGEGT. CDR3 DNA sequence: TGTGCCAGCACCCAAGGACTAGCGGGGTACCAAGAGACCCAGTACTTC. Translated, it gives CASTQGLAGYQETQYF.

The genes are TRBV29-1 and TRBJ1-6, with D possibly TRBD1 on 6 matching bases. This CDR3 spans 13 amino acids. The germline V gene encodes CDR1 SQVTM and CDR2 ANQGSEA. Trimming removed 7 bases from V and 4 bases from J, with 11 bases in between. CDR3 protein: CSGRTDYNSPLHF. The CDR3 DNA is TGCAGCGGCCGGACAGATTATAATTCACCCCTCCACTTT.

The V gene is TRBV20-1, the J gene TRBJ1-1; no reliable D call. Trimming took off 5 bases at V and 2 bases at J, with 12 bases between the two ends. The V gene's germline CDR1 is DFQATT and CDR2 SNEGSKA (reference sequence). The CDR3 runs 13 residues. The CDR3, as DNA: TGCAGTGCTCGGACGCAAAGTAACACTGAAGCTTTCTTT. It yields the protein CSARTQSNTEAFF.

This clonotype was observed a handful of times. No conserved phenylalanine or tryptophan is present at the end of the CDR3, so a read error is the likely explanation. CDR3 in amino acids: CSVGGRVGAWHTEAFL. The CDR3 nucleotides read TGCAGCGTTGGTGGGCGAGTTGGGGCCTGGCACACTGAAGCTTTCTTG. This rearrangement joins TRBV29-1 to TRBJ1-1; TRBD1 is a possible D gene (5 bases). The CDR3 extends over 16 amino acids. V gave up 4 bases and J gave up 3 bases, with 21 bases separating them. Germline values: CDR1 SQVTM, CDR2 ANQGSEA.

A few counts support this clonotype. The V and J genes are TRBV3-1 and TRBJ1-1; D is undetermined. CDR3 length: 14 residues. Germline loops: CDR1 LGHDT, CDR2 YNNKEL (reference sequence). Trimming pared 1 base from V and 4 bases from J, leaving 10 bases between. CDR3 bases: TGTGCCAGCAGCCAAGCGGGCCCAGGCACTGAAGCTTTCTTT. Its translation is CASSQAGPGTEAFF.